The 25 T cell receptor beta chains presented below share a single source sample, sequenced in a study of CD8+ T cells in alopecia areata (dated by TCRdb to the late 2010s). The library relied on the immunoSEQ multiplex PCR assay. RNA was extracted from all samples and reverse transcribed into cDNA, which served as template for TCR sequencing. What TCRdb holds here is the immuneACCESS table cut down to in-frame rearrangements. Part of the clones is not present; checked against another copy, under half of the missing clones reflect an unresolved V gene, and the others are unexplained. Present in this sample are over 90,000 clones, less than 70% of which were seen just once. Of the sample, 7.5% to 9% is held by the ten largest clones. The sample consisted of CD4+ T cells sorted from blood. These TCRs come from a human donor in good health.

This clone has only a few counts. The chain recombines TRBV29-1 with TRBJ1-1; D call uncertain. Germline CDR1 is SQVTM and CDR2 is ANQGSEA. V shed 5 bases and J shed 0 bases, with 10 bases lying between them. The CDR3 sequence is 13 residues long. The CDR3 coding sequence is TGCAGCGTTCAAGGACGGATGAACACTGAAGCTTTCTTT. Protein: CSVQGRMNTEAFF.

The V call is TRBV7-9, the J call TRBJ1-2; the match to TRBD1 covers 7 bases. Germline CDR1 and CDR2: SEHNR and FQNEAQ (reference sequence). J was trimmed by 4 bases and V by 1 base; bases with no gene match: 6. CDR3 size: 15 residues. The CDR3 protein is CASSLGGQVLYGYTF. The CDR3 DNA follows: TGTGCCAGCAGCTTAGGTGGACAGGTACTCTATGGCTACACCTTC.

The chain is built from TRBV4-3 and TRBJ1-4; no firm D call. The CDR3 has 16 residues. Germline V CDR1 and CDR2: LGHNA, YSLEER. The ends were cut back, 4 bases at V and 0 bases at J, with 12 bases in the middle. The CDR3 region has the DNA TGCGCCAGCAGCCTTCGCGTACAAGCAACTAATGAAAAACTGTTTTTT. Residues: CASSLRVQATNEKLFF.

This chain links TRBV6-6 with TRBJ2-7; 7 positions match TRBD1. Germline V gene data show CDR1 as MNHNY and CDR2 as SVGAGI (reference sequence). The CDR3 extends over 13 amino acids. J lost 3 bases, V lost 8 bases, and 7 bases had no gene match. CDR3 sequence (DNA): TGTGCCAGCGGGGATCGGACAGGCTACGAGCAGTACTTC. Translation: CASGDRTGYEQYF.

This clone was found a few times. The chain carries TRBV29-1 and TRBJ1-3; the D is unclear. Germline CDR1 SQVTM, CDR2 ANQGSEA. V lost 5 bases, J lost 0 bases, and 8 bases lay in between. This CDR3 is built from 13 residues. This CDR3 is CSVLPGSGNTIYF. The DNA of the CDR3 is TGCAGCGTTCTTCCAGGCTCTGGAAACACCATATATTTT.

The gene calls are TRBV2 and TRBJ2-5; 7 bases are a match to TRBD1. Germline V gives CDR1 SNHLY, CDR2 FYNNEI. After removal of 5 bases from V and 2 bases from J, the junction contained 5 bases not matched to a gene. The CDR3 is 14 residues long. In DNA, the CDR3 is TGTGCCAGCAGTTCCCGGGACAGACAAGAGACCCAGTACTTC. Encoded protein: CASSSRDRQETQYF.

The chain couples TRBV29-1 to TRBJ1-2; D gene uncertain. CDR3 length: 11 amino acids. V was clipped by 6 bases and J by 2 bases, with 7 bases between them. The germline CDR1 and CDR2 sequences are SQVTM and ANQGSEA. The CDR3 region is CSVSLNYGYTF. DNA for the CDR3: TGCAGCGTCTCCCTAAACTATGGCTACACCTTC.

This clone was seen a single time. The V call is TRBV7-2, the J call TRBJ2-7, with D unclear. V dropped 0 bases and J dropped 2 bases, with 8 bases sitting between them. Germline-derived CDR1 and CDR2 are SGHTA and FQGNSA. The CDR3 is 14 residues long. Here the CDR3 reads CASSLADGPYEQYF. CDR3 nucleotide sequence: TGTGCCAGCAGCTTAGCAGACGGGCCCTACGAGCAGTACTTC.

This clone was seen a handful of times. This sequence joins TRBV7-2 and TRBJ2-3; D remains ambiguous. Germline V CDR1 and CDR2: SGHTA, FQGNSA. The CDR3 sequence is 11 residues long. Trimming cost V 8 bases and J 5 bases, with 8 bases left between them. CDR3 sequence: CASSIGDTQYF. Written as DNA, the CDR3 is TGTGCCAGCTCGATCGGAGATACGCAGTATTTT.

This clone has a handful of counts. The CDR3 reads CASSTDRDYGYTF. The DNA for the CDR3 is TGTGCCAGCTCAACGGACAGAGACTATGGCTACACCTTC. The gene calls are TRBV18 and TRBJ1-2, with D tentatively TRBD1 (6 bases). Germline V gene lookup returns CDR1 KGHSH and CDR2 LQKENI. V was trimmed by 5 bases and J by 3 bases, leaving 10 bases between them. The CDR3 covers 13 residues.

The chain links TRBV19 to TRBJ1-2; possibly TRBD1 for D (6 bases). Germline assignment: CDR1 LNHDA and CDR2 SQIVND (reference sequence). There are 15 residues in the CDR3. Trimming cost V 5 bases and J 7 bases, with 20 bases left between them. The CDR3 is CASSPRQDRIVGYTF. As DNA, the CDR3 is TGTGCCAGTAGTCCACGACAGGACCGGATTGTTGGCTACACCTTC.

This clone was seen only a few times. The rearrangement links TRBV7-2 to TRBJ2-5; D unclear. Trimming took 8 bases from V and 4 from J, leaving 11 bases between them. Looked up from germline, CDR1 is SGHTA and CDR2 is FQGNSA. The CDR3 runs 12 residues. The CDR3 loop is CASVDPGETQYF. The CDR3 DNA is TGTGCCAGCGTGGACCCGGGAGAGACCCAGTACTTC.

This clone was found a few times. The chain employs TRBV29-1 and TRBJ1-2; possible D gene TRBD1, 6 bases. CDR1 is SQVTM, CDR2 ANQGSEA, per germline. Trimming stripped 3 bases from V and 3 bases from J, with 11 bases between. The CDR3 spans 13 residues. CDR3 amino acids: CSVEGALYYGYTF. In nucleotides, the CDR3 is TGCAGCGTTGAGGGGGCGTTGTACTATGGCTACACCTTC.

The rearrangement links TRBV29-1 to TRBJ1-2; 7 nucleotides align to TRBD1. In germline, CDR1 is SQVTM, CDR2 ANQGSEA. Trimming took 6 bases from V and 4 from J; bases not matched to a gene: 8. The CDR3 covers 13 residues. The CDR3 DNA sequence: TGCAGCGTGACCGGGACAGCGATCTATGGCTACACCTTC. It specifies CSVTGTAIYGYTF.

V is TRBV4-3 and J is TRBJ1-1, with D uncertain. The germline gives CDR1 LGHNA, CDR2 YSLEER. Trimming cost V 0 bases and J 4 bases, with 15 bases left between them. The CDR3 contains 16 residues. The CDR3 DNA sequence: TGCGCCAGCAGCCAAGAGTGGGGTGGAAGGAGCACTGAAGCTTTCTTT. Amino acids: CASSQEWGGRSTEAFF.

The V gene is TRBV7-2, the J gene TRBJ1-5; 8 positions match TRBD1. The germline V gene encodes CDR1 SGHTA and CDR2 FQGNSA. This CDR3 has 17 residues. J gave up 2 bases and V 5 bases, and 11 bases lay outside the gene matches. The CDR3, as DNA: TGTGCCAGCAGCCCAGGGCAGGGGGCGTCGGGCAATCAGCCCCAGCATTTT. Translated, it gives CASSPGQGASGNQPQHF.

The gene calls are TRBV29-1 and TRBJ2-4; D not certain. V lost 4 bases and J lost 4, with 11 bases in between. CDR1 and CDR2 (germline): SQVTM, ANQGSEA. This CDR3 region has 13 residues. For the CDR3, the DNA is TGCAGCGTTGCACTGTCGGAGAAAAACATTCAGTACTTC. This translates into CSVALSEKNIQYF.

V is TRBV4-1 and J is TRBJ2-1; D call uncertain. V lost 0 bases and J lost 0, with 9 bases in between. Germline V gene data show CDR1 as MGHRA and CDR2 as YSYEKL. CDR3 length equals 16 residues. This CDR3 is CASSQDYASSYNEQFF. CDR3 nucleotides: TGCGCCAGCAGCCAAGATTATGCTAGCTCCTACAATGAGCAGTTCTTC.

This chain links TRBV27 with TRBJ2-7; the D gene could be TRBD1 or TRBD2 (5 bases each). CDR1 MNHEY and CDR2 SMNVEV come from the germline V gene (reference sequence). The CDR3 is made up of 13 amino acids. Trimming pared 5 bases from V and 7 bases from J, leaving 15 bases between. The chain's CDR3 is CASSRITGTEQYF. The CDR3 DNA is TGTGCCAGCAGTCGCATCACCGGGACGGAGCAGTACTTC.

The chain couples TRBV7-2 to TRBJ1-2; TRBD1 is a possible D gene (6 bases). Germline CDR1 reads SGHTA; CDR2 reads FQGNSA. The V end lost 1 base, the J end lost 11 bases, and 14 bases lay between the germline ends. This CDR3 contains 13 residues. The DNA of the CDR3 is TGTGCCAGCAGCTTAGTTAGGGGGGGAACTTACACCTTC. It is translated as CASSLVRGGTYTF.

This clone was seen only a few times. This chain links TRBV14 with TRBJ2-1, with 7 bases aligning to TRBD2. Losses at the gene ends were 5 bases for V and 8 bases for J; bases not matched to a gene: 9. The V gene's germline CDR1 is SGHDN and CDR2 FVKESK. The CDR3 is made up of 14 amino acids. The CDR3 region has the DNA TGTGCCAGCAGCTTCCAAGCGGGATACGATGAGCAGTTCTTC. Its translation: CASSFQAGYDEQFF. The full variable domain, its missing parts supplied by reference TRBV14 and TRBJ2-1, is EAGVTQFPSHSVIEKGQTVTLRCDPISGHDNLYWYRRVMGKEIKFLLHFVKESKQDESGMPNNRFLAERTGGTYSTLKVQPAELEDSGVYFCASSFQAGYDEQFFGPGTRLTVL.

The gene calls are TRBV5-1 and TRBJ2-1; 10 positions agree with TRBD1. V shed 1 base, J shed 6 bases, and the junction held 4 bases outside the gene matches. Germline V gives CDR1 SGHRS, CDR2 YFSETQ. The CDR3 is 15 residues long. CDR3 protein: CASSLTGTGANEQFF. Written as DNA, the CDR3 is TGCGCCAGCAGCTTGACCGGGACAGGGGCCAATGAGCAGTTCTTC.

This clone was seen only once. V gene TRBV4-2 combines with J gene TRBJ2-3; D remains ambiguous. Germline CDR1 reads LGHNA; CDR2 reads YNFKEQ. This CDR3 has 12 amino acids. Trimming stripped 1 base from V and 6 bases from J, with 5 bases between. The CDR3 sequence: CASSQAKDTQYF. The CDR3 coding sequence is TGTGCCAGCAGCCAAGCTAAGGATACGCAGTATTTT.

V is TRBV29-1 and J is TRBJ2-3; D is possibly TRBD1 or TRBD2 (5 bases each). Germline V gives CDR1 SQVTM, CDR2 ANQGSEA. V was trimmed by 5 bases and J by 4 bases, leaving 10 bases between them. This CDR3 contains 12 residues. CDR3: CSVRRGADTQYF. In DNA, the CDR3 is TGCAGCGTTCGAAGAGGGGCAGATACGCAGTATTTT.

The genes are TRBV15 and TRBJ2-7; D may be TRBD2 (6 bases). This CDR3 spans 16 amino acids. V lost 0 bases to trimming and J lost 7 bases, with 19 bases between them. Germline CDR1 reads LNHNV; CDR2 reads YYDKDF (reference sequence). In DNA, the CDR3 is TGTGCCACCAGCAGAGATGGTACGCGGGGCTCCGGGGAGCAGTACTTC. Translated, it gives CATSRDGTRGSGEQYF.